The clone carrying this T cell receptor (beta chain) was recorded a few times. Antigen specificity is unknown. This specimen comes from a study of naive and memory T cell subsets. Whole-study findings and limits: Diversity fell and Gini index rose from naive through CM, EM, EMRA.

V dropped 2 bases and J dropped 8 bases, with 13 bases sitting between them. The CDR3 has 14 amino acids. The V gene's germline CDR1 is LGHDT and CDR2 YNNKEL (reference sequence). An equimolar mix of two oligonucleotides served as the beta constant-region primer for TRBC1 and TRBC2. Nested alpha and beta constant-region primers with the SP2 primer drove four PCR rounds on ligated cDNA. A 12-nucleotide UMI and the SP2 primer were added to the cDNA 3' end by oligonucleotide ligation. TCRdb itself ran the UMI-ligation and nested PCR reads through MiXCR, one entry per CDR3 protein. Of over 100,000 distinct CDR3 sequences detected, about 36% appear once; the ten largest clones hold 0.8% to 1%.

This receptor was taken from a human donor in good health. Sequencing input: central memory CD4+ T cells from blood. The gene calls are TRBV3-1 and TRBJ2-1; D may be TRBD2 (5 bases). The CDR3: CASSQSRRGHEQFF. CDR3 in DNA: TGTGCCAGCAGCCAAAGCCGGCGCGGGCATGAGCAGTTCTTC.